This TCR beta chain emerged from a study of T cells in Graves' hyperthyroidism and ophthalmopathy. Study results and caveats: Stable hyperthyroidism was told apart from ophthalmopathy by a model built on 13 V-J features.

The CDR3 sequence is 14 residues long. Per the germline V gene, CDR1 is DFQATT and CDR2 is SNEGSKA (reference sequence). V lost 3 bases to trimming and J lost 3 bases, with 14 bases between them. Researchers barred patients who had uncontrolled infection, other autoimmune disease, pregnancy or lactation. To note about this clonotype: What it binds is not known.

Researchers took RNA transcripts and amplified the TCR beta CDR3 regions from them. Primed by the HTBI set, a first-round RT-PCR was run on the TCR CDR3. From the multiplex PCR reads, TCRdb called clonotypes with MiXCR, one entry per CDR3 protein. The profile shows approximately 560,000 distinct CDR3 sequences, around 45% of them singletons. This chain uses TRBV20-1 with TRBJ2-5; D is undetermined. Sequencing was performed on peripheral blood or thyroid tissue (not recorded which). This TCR was sampled from a woman aged 18-29 years with Graves' hyperthyroidism. CDR3 nucleotides: TGCAGTGCTAGGGATAGCAGCCTCAAAGAGACCCAGTACTTC. Translated: CSARDSSLKETQYF.